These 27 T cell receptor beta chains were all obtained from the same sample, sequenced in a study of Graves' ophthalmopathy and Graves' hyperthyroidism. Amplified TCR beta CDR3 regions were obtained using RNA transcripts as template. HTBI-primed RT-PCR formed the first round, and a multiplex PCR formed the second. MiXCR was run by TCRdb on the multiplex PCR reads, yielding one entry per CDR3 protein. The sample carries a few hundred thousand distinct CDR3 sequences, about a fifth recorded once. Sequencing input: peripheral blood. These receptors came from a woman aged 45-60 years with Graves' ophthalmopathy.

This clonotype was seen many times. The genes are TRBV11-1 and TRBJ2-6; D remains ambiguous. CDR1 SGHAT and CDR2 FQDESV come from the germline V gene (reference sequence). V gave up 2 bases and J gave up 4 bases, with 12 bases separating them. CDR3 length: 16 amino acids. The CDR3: CASSLLSLRGANVLTF. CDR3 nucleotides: TGTGCCAGCAGCTTACTGAGCCTTCGCGGGGCCAACGTCCTGACTTTC. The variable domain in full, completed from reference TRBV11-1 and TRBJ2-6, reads EAEVAQSPRYKITEKSQAVAFWCDPISGHATLYWYRQILGQGPELLVQFQDESVVDDSQLPKDRFSAERLKGVDSTLKIQPAELGDSAMYLCASSLLSLRGANVLTFGAGSRLTVL.

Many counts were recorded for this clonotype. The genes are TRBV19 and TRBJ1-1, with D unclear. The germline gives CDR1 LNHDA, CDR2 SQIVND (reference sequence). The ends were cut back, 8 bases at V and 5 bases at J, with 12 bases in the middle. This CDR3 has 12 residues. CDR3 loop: CASERARTEAFF. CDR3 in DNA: TGTGCCAGTGAAAGGGCAAGGACTGAAGCTTTCTTT.

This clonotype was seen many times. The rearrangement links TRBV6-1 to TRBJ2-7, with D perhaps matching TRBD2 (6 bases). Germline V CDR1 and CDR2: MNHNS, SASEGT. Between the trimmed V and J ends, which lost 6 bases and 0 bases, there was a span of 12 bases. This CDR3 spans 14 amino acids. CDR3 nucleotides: TGTGCCAGCAGCCGGGACGGGAGCTCCTACGAGCAGTACTTC. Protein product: CASSRDGSSYEQYF.

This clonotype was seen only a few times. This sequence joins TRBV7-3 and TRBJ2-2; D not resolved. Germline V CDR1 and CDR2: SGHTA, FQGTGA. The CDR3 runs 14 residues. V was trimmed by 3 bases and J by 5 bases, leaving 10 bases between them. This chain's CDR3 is CASSFSEATGELFF. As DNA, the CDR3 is TGTGCCAGCAGCTTTTCCGAGGCTACCGGGGAGCTGTTTTTT.

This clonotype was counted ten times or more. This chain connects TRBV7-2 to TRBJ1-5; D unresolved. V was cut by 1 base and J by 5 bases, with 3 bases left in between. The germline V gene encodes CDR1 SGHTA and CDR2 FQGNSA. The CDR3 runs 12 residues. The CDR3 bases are TGTGCCAGCAGCTTAGTTGATCAGCCCCAGCATTTT. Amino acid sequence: CASSLVDQPQHF.

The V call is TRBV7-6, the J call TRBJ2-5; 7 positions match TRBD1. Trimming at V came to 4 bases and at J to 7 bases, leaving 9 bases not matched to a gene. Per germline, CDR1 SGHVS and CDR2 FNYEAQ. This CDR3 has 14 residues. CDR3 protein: CASSSGDSLGTQYF. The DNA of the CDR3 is TGTGCCAGCAGCTCCGGGGACAGTCTGGGGACCCAGTACTTC.

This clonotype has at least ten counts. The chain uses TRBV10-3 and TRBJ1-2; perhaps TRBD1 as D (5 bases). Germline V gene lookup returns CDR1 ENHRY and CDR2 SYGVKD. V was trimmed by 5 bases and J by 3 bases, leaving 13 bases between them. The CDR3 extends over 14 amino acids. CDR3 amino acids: CAISPRGGDYGYTF. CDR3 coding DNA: TGTGCCATCAGTCCAAGGGGAGGGGACTATGGCTACACCTTC.

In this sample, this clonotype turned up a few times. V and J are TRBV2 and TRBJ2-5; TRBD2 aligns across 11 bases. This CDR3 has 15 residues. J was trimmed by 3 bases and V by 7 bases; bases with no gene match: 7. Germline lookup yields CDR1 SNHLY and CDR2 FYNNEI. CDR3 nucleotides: TGTGCCAGCAACAACCCGGGACTAGCGGAAGAGACCCAGTACTTC. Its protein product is CASNNPGLAEETQYF.

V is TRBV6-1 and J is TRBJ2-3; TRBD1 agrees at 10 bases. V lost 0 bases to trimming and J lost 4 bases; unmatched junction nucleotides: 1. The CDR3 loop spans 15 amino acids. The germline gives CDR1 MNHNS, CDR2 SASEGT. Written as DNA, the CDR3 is TGTGCCAGCAGTGAAGCAGGACAGGGGGCAGATACGCAGTATTTT. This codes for CASSEAGQGADTQYF.

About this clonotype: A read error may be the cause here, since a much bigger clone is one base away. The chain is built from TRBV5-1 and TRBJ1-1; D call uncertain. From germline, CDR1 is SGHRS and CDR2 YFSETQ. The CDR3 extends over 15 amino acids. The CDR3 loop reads CVSSLVGRRNTEAFF. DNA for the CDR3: TGCGTCAGCAGCTTGGTAGGGCGACGGAACACTGAAGCTTTCTTT. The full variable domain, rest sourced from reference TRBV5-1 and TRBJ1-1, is KAGVTQTPRYLIKTRGQQVTLSCSPISGHRSVSWYQQTPGQGLQFLFEYFSETQRNKGNFPGRFSGRQFSNSRSEMNVSTLELGDSALYLCVSSLVGRRNTEAFFGQGTRLTVV.

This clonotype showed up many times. DNA of the CDR3: TGTGCCAGCAGTCCCGCCCAAGAGACCCAGTACTTC. Residues: CASSPAQETQYF. V and J are TRBV12-3 or TRBV12-4 and TRBJ2-5, with D unresolved. The CDR3 spans 12 residues. V gave up 5 bases and J gave up 1 base, with 5 bases separating them.

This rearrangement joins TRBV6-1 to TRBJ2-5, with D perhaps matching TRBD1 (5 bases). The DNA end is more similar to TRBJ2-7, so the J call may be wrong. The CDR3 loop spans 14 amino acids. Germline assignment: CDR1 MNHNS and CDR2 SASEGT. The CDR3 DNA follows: TGTGCCAGCAGACAGGTTCCCAGCTCCTACGAGCAGTACTTC. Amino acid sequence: CASRQVPSSYEQYF.

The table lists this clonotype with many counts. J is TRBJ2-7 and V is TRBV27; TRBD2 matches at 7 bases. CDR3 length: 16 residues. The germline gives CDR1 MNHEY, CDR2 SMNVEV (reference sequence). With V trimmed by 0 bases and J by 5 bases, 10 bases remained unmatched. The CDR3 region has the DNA TGTGCCAGCAGTTTATCCTCGTGGGAGGGCCGGGACGAGCAGTACTTC. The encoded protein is CASSLSSWEGRDEQYF.

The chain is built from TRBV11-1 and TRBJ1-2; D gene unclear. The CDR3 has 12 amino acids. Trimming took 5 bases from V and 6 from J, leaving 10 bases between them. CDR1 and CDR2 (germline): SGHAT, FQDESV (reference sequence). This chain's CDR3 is CASSRENDGYTF. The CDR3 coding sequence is TGTGCCAGCAGCCGGGAGAATGATGGCTACACCTTC.

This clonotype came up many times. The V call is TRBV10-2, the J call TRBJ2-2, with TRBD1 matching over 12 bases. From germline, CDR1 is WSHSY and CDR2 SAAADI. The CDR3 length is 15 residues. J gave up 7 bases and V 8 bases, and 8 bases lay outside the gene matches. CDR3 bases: TGCGCCAGCCTCACCGGGACAGGGGGCGTCGGGGAGCTGTTTTTT. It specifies CASLTGTGGVGELFF.

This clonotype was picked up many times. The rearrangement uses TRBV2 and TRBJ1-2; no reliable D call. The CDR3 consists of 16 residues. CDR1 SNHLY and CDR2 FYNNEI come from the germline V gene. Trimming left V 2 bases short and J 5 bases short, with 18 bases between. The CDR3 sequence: CASSETLTTRAYGYTF. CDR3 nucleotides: TGTGCCAGCAGTGAAACATTAACAACTCGCGCATATGGCTACACCTTC.

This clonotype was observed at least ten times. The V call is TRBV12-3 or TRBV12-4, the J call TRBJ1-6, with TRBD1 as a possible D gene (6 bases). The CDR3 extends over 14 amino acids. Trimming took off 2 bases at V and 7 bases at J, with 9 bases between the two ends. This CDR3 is CASSLRDTNSPLHF. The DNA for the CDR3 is TGTGCCAGCAGTTTAAGGGACACCAATTCACCCCTCCACTTT.

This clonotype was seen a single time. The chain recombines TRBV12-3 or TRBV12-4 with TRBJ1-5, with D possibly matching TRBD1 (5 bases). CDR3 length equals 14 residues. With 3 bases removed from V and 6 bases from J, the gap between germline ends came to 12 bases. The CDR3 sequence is CASSLTRGGQPQHF. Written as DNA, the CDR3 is TGTGCCAGCAGTTTGACAAGGGGCGGTCAGCCCCAGCATTTT.

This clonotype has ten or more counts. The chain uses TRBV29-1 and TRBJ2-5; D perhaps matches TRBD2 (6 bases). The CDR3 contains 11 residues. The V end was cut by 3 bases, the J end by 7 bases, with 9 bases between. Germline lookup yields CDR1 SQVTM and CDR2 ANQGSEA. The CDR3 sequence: CSVDGGRTQYF. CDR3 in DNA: TGCAGCGTTGATGGGGGGAGGACCCAGTACTTC.

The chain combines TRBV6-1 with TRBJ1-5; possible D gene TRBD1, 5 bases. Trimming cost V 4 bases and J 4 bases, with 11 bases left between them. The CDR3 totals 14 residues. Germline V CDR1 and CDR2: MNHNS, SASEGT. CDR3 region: CASSVRVRNQPQHF. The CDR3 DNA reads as TGTGCCAGCAGTGTCAGGGTGAGAAATCAGCCCCAGCATTTT.

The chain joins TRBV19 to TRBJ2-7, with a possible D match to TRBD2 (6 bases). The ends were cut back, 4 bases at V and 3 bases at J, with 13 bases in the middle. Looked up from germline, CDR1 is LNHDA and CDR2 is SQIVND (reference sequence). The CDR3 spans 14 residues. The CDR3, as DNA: TGTGCCAGTAGTACGGCTAGCGCTAGCTACGAGCAGTACTTC. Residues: CASSTASASYEQYF.

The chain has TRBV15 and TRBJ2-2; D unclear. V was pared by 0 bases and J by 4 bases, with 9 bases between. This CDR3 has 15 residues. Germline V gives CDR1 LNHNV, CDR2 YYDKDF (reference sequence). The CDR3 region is CATSREKGGTGELFF. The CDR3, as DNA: TGTGCCACCAGCAGAGAAAAGGGTGGCACCGGGGAGCTGTTTTTT.

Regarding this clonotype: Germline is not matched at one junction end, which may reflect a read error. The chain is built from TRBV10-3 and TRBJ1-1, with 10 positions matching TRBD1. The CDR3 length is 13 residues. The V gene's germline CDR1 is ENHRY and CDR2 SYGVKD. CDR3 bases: TGTGCCAGCAGTTTGGGGACAGGGGATGCGGCTTTCTTT. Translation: CASSLGTGDAAFF.

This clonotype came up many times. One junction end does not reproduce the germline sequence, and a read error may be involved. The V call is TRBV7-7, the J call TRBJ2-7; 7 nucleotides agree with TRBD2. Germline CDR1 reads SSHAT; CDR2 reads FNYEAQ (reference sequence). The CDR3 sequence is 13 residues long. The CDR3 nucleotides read TGTGCTAGCAGCCAAGGGCCTAGCGGCGAGCAGTACTTC. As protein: CASSQGPSGEQYF.

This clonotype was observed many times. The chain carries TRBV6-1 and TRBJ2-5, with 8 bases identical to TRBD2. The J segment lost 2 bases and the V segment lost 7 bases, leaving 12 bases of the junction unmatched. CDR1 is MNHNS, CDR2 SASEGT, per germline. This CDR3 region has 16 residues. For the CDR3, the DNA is TGTGCCAGCATGGAGCGGGAGCGGGTCGTACAAGAGACCCAGTACTTC. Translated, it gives CASMERERVVQETQYF.

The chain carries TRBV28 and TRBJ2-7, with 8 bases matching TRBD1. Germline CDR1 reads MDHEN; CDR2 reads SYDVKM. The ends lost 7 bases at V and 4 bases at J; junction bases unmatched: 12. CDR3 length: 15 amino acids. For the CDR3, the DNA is TGTGCCAGCACAGATTACCAGACAGGGGTGTACGAGCAGTACTTC. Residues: CASTDYQTGVYEQYF. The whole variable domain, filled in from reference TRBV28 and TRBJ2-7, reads DVKVTQSSRYLVKRTGEKVFLECVQDMDHENMFWYRQDPGLGLRLIYFSYDVKMKEKGDIPEGYSVSREKKERFSLILESASTNQTSMYLCASTDYQTGVYEQYFGPGTRLTVT.

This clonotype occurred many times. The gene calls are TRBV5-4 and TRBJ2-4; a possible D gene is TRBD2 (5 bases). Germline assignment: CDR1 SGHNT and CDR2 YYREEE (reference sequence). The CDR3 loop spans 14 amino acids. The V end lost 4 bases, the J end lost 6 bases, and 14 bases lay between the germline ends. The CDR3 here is CASSPSNEGNIQYF. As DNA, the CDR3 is TGTGCCAGCAGCCCAAGTAATGAGGGAAACATTCAGTACTTC.